The rows below give T cell receptor beta chains drawn from one sample of a study of cytomegalovirus exposure and HLA in healthy donors. Profiled with immunoSEQ multiplex PCR; TCRdb holds only in-frame clones, not every one. This sample has some 180,000 clones, with more than 75% found just once. The sample was PBMCs. Receptors were obtained from a woman aged 25 to 39 in good health and CMV-seropositive. The CDR3 runs from the conserved cysteine through the conserved F or W.

j_gene,v_gene,CDR3aa
NA,TRBV27,CASSDRGGAYEQYF
TRBJ1-2,TRBV20-1,CSADRGDTF
TRBJ2-1,TRBV12-5,CASALSGQGQFF
TRBJ2-5,TRBV18,CASSPPAVQETQYF
TRBJ1-6,TRBV19,CASSPARAVPSLHF
TRBJ2-3,TRBV5-4,CASSPGTSGGAGDTQYF
TRBJ2-3,TRBV14,CASSQKTGGTDTQYF
TRBJ1-2,TRBV28,CASIKPDRNYGYTF
TRBJ1-5,TRBV5-6,CALTGQPQHF
TRBJ2-5,TRBV7-6,CASSYSGGAQTQYF
TRBJ1-6,TRBV28,CASSLPPGTGNSPLHF
TRBJ2-2,TRBV6-5,CASTRQGAVTGELFF
TRBJ1-1,TRBV5-1,CASSQDPQGAFF
TRBJ1-6,TRBV6-1,CASSSTGQGVSPLHF
TRBJ2-1,TRBV30,CAWTSGGALYNEQFF
TRBJ2-7,TRBV9,CASSPPGPEGEQYF
TRBJ1-4,TRBV29-1,CSVERTGDEKLFF
TRBJ1-2,TRBV27,CASSKGQGAIVDGYTF
TRBJ2-2,TRBV25-1,CASSPPAGSITGELFF
TRBJ2-7,TRBV5-6,CASSSVGQGAYEQYF
TRBJ2-2,TRBV5-5,CASSRIQGSTGELFF
TRBJ2-1,TRBV19,CASSMGGEYNEQFF
TRBJ2-1,TRBV6-5,CASSSPPNEQFF
TRBJ2-4,TRBV4-2,CASSPRENIQYF
TRBJ1-2,TRBV28,CASSSPGGLSSFGYTF
TRBJ1-4,TRBV28,CASSLFGGTGEKLFF
TRBJ1-6,TRBV2,CASSEALPTGNLNNSPLHF
TRBJ1-2,TRBV9,CASSPRVSGAQGYTF
TRBJ2-1,TRBV6-1,CASSDTRTYNEQFF
TRBJ1-3,TRBV4-2,CASSQDPVRGQGNTIYF
TRBJ2-3,TRBV28,CASSPHSGAGDTQYF
TRBJ2-5,TRBV7-2,CASSFSGGRGETQYF
TRBJ1-4,TRBV2,CASSEWAVGTGGEKLFF
NA,TRBV7-9,CATRSGGSSYEQYF
TRBJ2-3,TRBV6-1,CASSGTYARTDTQYF
TRBJ1-5,TRBV19,CASSGFRPDARSQPQHF
TRBJ1-3,TRBV7-8,CASRITAGNTIYF
TRBJ2-1,TRBV2,CASSAGGRFYNEQFF
TRBJ1-5,TRBV11-2,CASSLAGDNQPQHF
TRBJ1-5,TRBV18,CASSPLGVNQWPQHF
TRBJ2-5,TRBV5-1,CASSPRQGAETQYF
TRBJ1-6,TRBV28,CASSGQFYNSPLHF
TRBJ2-7,TRBV11-2,CASSSPRGAEEQYF
TRBJ2-3,TRBV7-2,CASSFGGSSDTQYF
TRBJ2-5,TRBV28,CASSLFRETQYF
TRBJ2-7,TRBV5-1,CASSYTGEVNEQYF
TRBJ2-7,TRBV28,CASSPGPRRAYEQYF